Below, one T cell receptor beta chain is given with its context. These data are taken from a study of blood T cell repertoires in COVID-19. Germline V gives CDR1 LGHNA, CDR2 YNFKEQ. The V and J ends lost 3 bases and 3 bases respectively, with 9 bases between them. There are 14 residues in the CDR3. Assay: immunoSEQ multiplex PCR; the TCRdb copy retains only in-frame clones and omits some. Here the sample spans under 200,000 clones, around 79% being singletons. J is TRBJ1-5 and V is TRBV4-2; perhaps TRBD1 as D (6 bases). The source of this sequence is a woman aged 40 to 50 with COVID-19, enrolled during active disease. Sample: peripheral blood. CDR3: CASSHQGNNQPQHF. The CDR3 coding sequence is TGTGCCAGCAGCCACCAGGGGAACAATCAGCCCCAGCATTTT.